Shown below are 31 T cell receptor beta chains from a single sample sequenced in a study of blood T cell repertoires in COVID-19 (dated by TCRdb to the early 2020s). The library relied on the immunoSEQ multiplex PCR assay. This immuneACCESS table, as held by TCRdb, lists in-frame sequences with V and J called but not all clones. Of the missing ones, under half trace to an unresolved V gene in checked studies; the others have no known cause. The sample table shows fewer than 500,000 clones, and 80% to 90% are seen once. The top ten clones comprise around 1.1% of the sample. Sequenced: PBMCs or T cells enriched from blood (not recorded which). The receptors here all came from a man aged 30-40 years who had recovered from COVID-19.

A note on this clone: The identical CDR3 is also encoded by other nucleotide sequences in the sample. The chain combines TRBV3-1 (or the pseudogene TRBV3-2) with TRBJ2-1, with a possible D match to TRBD2 (6 bases). In germline, CDR1 is LGHDT, CDR2 YNNKEL (reference sequence). CDR3 length equals 14 residues. Between the trimmed V and J ends, which lost 2 bases and 4 bases, there was a span of 9 bases. The CDR3, as DNA: TGTGCCAGCAGCCAAAGGGGAGGATACAATGAGCAGTTCTTC. Amino acids: CASSQRGGYNEQFF.

The V call is TRBV11-2, the J call TRBJ2-2; D remains ambiguous. V lost 0 bases and J lost 6, with 5 bases in between. Germline-derived CDR1 and CDR2 are SGHAT and FQNNGV. This CDR3 comprises 13 residues. This CDR3 is CASSLEASGELFF. CDR3 DNA sequence: TGTGCCAGCAGCTTAGAAGCTTCCGGGGAGCTGTTTTTT.

The V gene is TRBV24-1, the J gene TRBJ2-1; 9 nucleotides agree with TRBD2. This CDR3 is 15 amino acids long. Germline CDR1 is KGHDR and CDR2 is SFDVKD. V shed 2 bases, J shed 7 bases, and the junction held 5 bases outside the gene matches. CDR3 loop: CATSDSGTSFNEQFF. CDR3 in DNA: TGTGCCACCAGTGATTCCGGGACTAGCTTTAATGAGCAGTTCTTC.

This sequence joins TRBV5-1 and TRBJ2-2; 9 bases agree with TRBD2. Germline CDR1 and CDR2: SGHRS and YFSETQ. The CDR3 covers 16 residues. V shed 4 bases, J shed 1 base, and the junction held 5 bases outside the gene matches. DNA of the CDR3: TGCGCCAGCAGCGAAGGGACTAGCCTGAACACCGGGGAGCTGTTTTTT. It translates to CASSEGTSLNTGELFF.

The chain joins TRBV24-1 to TRBJ2-7, with D possibly matching TRBD1 (6 bases). This CDR3 has 12 amino acids. Per germline, CDR1 KGHDR and CDR2 SFDVKD. V shed 9 bases and J shed 3 bases, with 11 bases lying between them. CDR3 residues: CATQGQNYEQYF. The CDR3 DNA is TGTGCCACCCAGGGGCAGAACTACGAGCAGTACTTC.

There are many counts of this clone. The chain has TRBV10-2 and TRBJ1-3; D remains unclear. From germline, CDR1 is WSHSY and CDR2 SAAADI. Trimming took 0 bases from V and 4 from J, leaving 7 bases between them. This CDR3 is built from 14 residues. This chain's CDR3 is CASSESGRGNTIYF. CDR3 in DNA: TGCGCCAGCAGTGAGTCAGGGAGAGGAAACACCATATATTTT.

The chain couples TRBV5-8 to TRBJ2-7; 8 bases agree with TRBD2. CDR1 and CDR2 (germline): SGHTS, YDEGEE. Trimming took 0 bases from V and 4 from J; bases not matched to a gene: 3. The CDR3 sequence is 14 residues long. CDR3 region: CASSLGLATYEQYF. CDR3 in DNA: TGTGCCAGCAGCTTGGGACTAGCGACATACGAGCAGTACTTC.

The V call is TRBV3-1 (or the pseudogene TRBV3-2), the J call TRBJ2-7; TRBD2 agrees at 10 bases. CDR1 is LGHDT, CDR2 YNNKEL, per germline (reference sequence). The trim removed 1 base at V and 7 bases at J, leaving 10 bases unmatched. The CDR3 is 16 residues long. Here the CDR3 reads CASSQAAGGPAGEQYF. CDR3 in DNA: TGTGCCAGCAGCCAAGCAGCGGGAGGGCCGGCGGGGGAGCAGTACTTC.

This chain uses TRBV7-2 with TRBJ2-7; 7 nucleotides agree with TRBD2. The CDR3 is 19 residues long. Trimming took 1 base from V and 9 from J; bases not matched to a gene: 24. Per germline, CDR1 SGHTA and CDR2 FQGNSA. CDR3 coding DNA: TGTGCCAGCAGCTTAGGCCCTTACTCGTCGGCGGGAGCGACCCGGGGGCAGTACTTC. It codes for CASSLGPYSSAGATRGQYF.

The chain recombines TRBV19 with TRBJ2-7, with 7 bases that match TRBD1. The CDR3 is 11 amino acids. Trimming took 4 bases from V and 8 from J; bases not matched to a gene: 2. Germline V gene sequence: CDR1 LNHDA, CDR2 SQIVND (reference sequence). CDR3 sequence: CASSKGQQQYF. CDR3 DNA sequence: TGTGCCAGTAGTAAGGGACAGCAGCAGTACTTC.

This clone appeared once. This chain uses TRBV25-1 with TRBJ2-5; a weak D match, TRBD2 (6 bases). V lost 6 bases, J lost 2 bases, and 10 bases lay in between. CDR3 length equals 13 residues. The germline CDR1 and CDR2 sequences are MGHDK and SYGVNS. The CDR3 nucleotides are TGTGCCAGCAGAGGGACTGCACAAGAGACCCAGTACTTC. Translation gives CASRGTAQETQYF. The whole variable domain, remainder taken from reference TRBV25-1 and TRBJ2-5, is EADIYQTPRYLVIGTGKKITLECSQTMGHDKMYWYQQDPGMELHLIHYSYGVNSTEKGDLSSESTVSRIRTEHFPLTLESARPSHTSQYLCASRGTAQETQYFGPGTRLLVL.

The chain employs TRBV4-1 and TRBJ1-5; no clear D gene. Germline loops: CDR1 MGHRA, CDR2 YSYEKL. The CDR3 consists of 15 residues. V lost 0 bases to trimming and J lost 6 bases, with 12 bases between them. The CDR3 bases are TGCGCCAGCAGCCAAGACCTCCCTAATACTCAGCCCCAGCATTTT. Translating gives CASSQDLPNTQPQHF.

The chain employs TRBV5-1 and TRBJ2-5; a weak D match, TRBD1 (5 bases). CDR3 length equals 16 residues. Trimming cost V 4 bases and J 5 bases, with 21 bases left between them. Per the germline V gene, CDR1 is SGHRS and CDR2 is YFSETQ. The DNA of the CDR3 is TGCGCCAGCAGCGGACCGTTGGGGCCCCTCCGGGAGACCCAGTACTTC. It translates to CASSGPLGPLRETQYF.

The chain recombines TRBV5-6 with TRBJ2-5; a weak D match, TRBD2 (6 bases). This CDR3 is built from 13 residues. Germline-derived CDR1 and CDR2 are SGHDT and YYEEEE. V was clipped by 0 bases and J by 7 bases, with 10 bases between them. The CDR3 here is CASSLVEGGTQYF. For the CDR3, the DNA is TGTGCCAGCAGCTTGGTGGAGGGCGGGACCCAGTACTTC.

The chain links TRBV6-5 to TRBJ1-4; D perhaps matches TRBD1 (5 bases). This CDR3 has 13 residues. V was trimmed by 5 bases and J by 8 bases, leaving 12 bases between them. Germline V gene data show CDR1 as MNHEY and CDR2 as SVGAGI. CDR3 amino acids: CASSRQGWEKLFF. The CDR3 coding sequence is TGTGCCAGCAGTCGCCAGGGATGGGAAAAACTGTTTTTT.

V and J are TRBV12-3 or TRBV12-4 and TRBJ1-1; D is unclear. Trimming removed 6 bases from V and 3 bases from J, with 11 bases in between. The CDR3 loop spans 13 amino acids. In nucleotides, the CDR3 is TGTGCCAGCAGCATCGGACTAGACACTGAAGCTTTCTTT. Its protein is CASSIGLDTEAFF.

The chain uses TRBV28 and TRBJ2-7, with a weak D call TRBD2 (6 bases). Germline CDR1 and CDR2: MDHEN and SYDVKM. The V and J ends lost 1 base and 3 bases respectively, with 10 bases between them. CDR3 size: 14 residues. The CDR3 DNA sequence: TGTGCCAGCAGTTTATCGGACTACCTCTACGAGCAGTACTTC. Protein sequence: CASSLSDYLYEQYF.

In nucleotides, the CDR3 is TGCGCCAGCCAAAAATCCGGGACAGGAGTTTACAATGAGCAGTTCTTC. Residues: CASQKSGTGVYNEQFF. The V gene is TRBV5-1, the J gene TRBJ2-1; 8 nucleotides align to TRBD1. The CDR3 sequence is 16 residues long. The germline V gene has CDR1 SGHRS and CDR2 YFSETQ. With 7 bases clipped from V and 4 bases from J, the junction kept 13 bases outside the gene matches.

This clone was picked up one time. The chain carries TRBV30 and TRBJ2-3; D not certain. Germline-derived CDR1 and CDR2 are GTSNPN and SVGIG (reference sequence). Trimming pared 0 bases from V and 3 bases from J, leaving 10 bases between. This CDR3 has 14 amino acids. Here the CDR3 DNA reads TGTGCCTGGAGTGTAGGCAGCGTTACAGATACGCAGTATTTT. It specifies CAWSVGSVTDTQYF. The full variable domain, in which reference TRBV30 and TRBJ2-3 provide the parts outside the CDR3, is SQTIHQWPATLVQPVGSPLSLECTVEGTSNPNLYWYRQAAGRGLQLLFYSVGIGQISSEVPQNLSASRPQDRQFILSSKKLLLSDSGFYLCAWSVGSVTDTQYFGPGTRLTVL.

V and J are TRBV28 and TRBJ1-4, with D possibly being TRBD1 (6 bases). V was clipped by 4 bases and J by 3 bases, with 12 bases between them. This CDR3 is built from 15 residues. Germline V gene data show CDR1 as MDHEN and CDR2 as SYDVKM. CDR3 sequence: CASSSTGTPNEKLFF. CDR3 in DNA: TGTGCCAGCAGTTCCACCGGGACACCTAATGAAAAACTGTTTTTT.

The gene calls are TRBV28 and TRBJ1-5, with D possibly TRBD1 on 5 matching bases. The V end was cut by 8 bases, the J end by 1 base, with 24 bases between. The CDR3 covers 18 residues. The germline CDR1 and CDR2 sequences are MDHEN and SYDVKM. In nucleotides, the CDR3 is TGTGCCAGCGGGGCCCTTTTGGGGAATTTGATAAGCAATCAGCCCCAGCATTTT. This codes for CASGALLGNLISNQPQHF. Variable domain in full (rest from reference TRBV28 and TRBJ1-5): DVKVTQSSRYLVKRTGEKVFLECVQDMDHENMFWYRQDPGLGLRLIYFSYDVKMKEKGDIPEGYSVSREKKERFSLILESASTNQTSMYLCASGALLGNLISNQPQHFGDGTRLSIL.

The CDR3 nucleotides read TGTGCCAGCAGTTACCCCTCGTCAGGGGCCCAAAGGGGCTACACCTTC. Translating gives CASSYPSSGAQRGYTF. This chain links TRBV6-5 with TRBJ1-2; D is possibly TRBD1 (6 bases). The V end was cut by 2 bases, the J end by 8 bases, with 21 bases between. Germline assignment: CDR1 MNHEY and CDR2 SVGAGI. The CDR3 is made up of 16 amino acids.

V is TRBV28 and J is TRBJ1-1; 7 bases align to TRBD1. Germline V CDR1 and CDR2: MDHEN, SYDVKM. The CDR3 loop spans 12 amino acids. V lost 9 bases, J lost 6 bases, and 7 bases stayed unmatched. CDR3 residues: CASCTGEPEAFF. In DNA, the CDR3 is TGTGCCAGTTGTACAGGGGAGCCTGAAGCTTTCTTT.

This rearrangement joins TRBV18 to TRBJ1-1; D is uncertain. There are 12 residues in the CDR3. With 3 bases removed from V and 3 bases from J, the gap between germline ends came to 5 bases. Per germline, CDR1 KGHSH and CDR2 LQKENI. CDR3 protein: CASSPADTEAFF. The CDR3 DNA follows: TGTGCCAGCTCACCTGCGGACACTGAAGCTTTCTTT.

The chain carries TRBV6-5 and TRBJ2-3; 8 bases line up with TRBD2. The CDR3 spans 15 residues. Per the germline V gene, CDR1 is MNHEY and CDR2 is SVGAGI. After removal of 4 bases from V and 4 bases from J, the junction contained 7 bases not matched to a gene. CDR3 amino acids: CASSLSGSFADTQYF. Here the CDR3 DNA reads TGTGCCAGCAGTTTAAGCGGGAGCTTCGCAGATACGCAGTATTTT.

The chain uses TRBV9 and TRBJ1-3, with a weak D call TRBD1 (5 bases). Germline V gives CDR1 SGDLS, CDR2 YYNGEE. The CDR3 is 14 amino acids. V lost 4 bases and J lost 6, with 14 bases in between. CDR3 loop: CASSPRDGTNTIYF. CDR3 DNA sequence: TGTGCCAGCAGCCCGCGGGACGGGACAAACACCATATATTTT.

The chain uses TRBV19 and TRBJ2-6; weak D call: TRBD1 (5 bases). From germline, CDR1 is LNHDA and CDR2 SQIVND (reference sequence). The V end was cut by 1 base, the J end by 6 bases, with 10 bases between. CDR3 length: 15 residues. CDR3 sequence reads: CASSIGPTVANVLTF. The CDR3 DNA follows: TGTGCCAGTAGTATAGGGCCGACAGTGGCCAACGTCCTGACTTTC.

The rearrangement links TRBV20-1 to TRBJ2-3; 12 bases align to TRBD2. Looked up from germline, CDR1 is DFQATT and CDR2 is SNEGSKA (reference sequence). V shed 3 bases, J shed 6 bases, and the junction held 7 bases outside the gene matches. This CDR3 comprises 15 residues. The CDR3 DNA follows: TGCAGTGCTAGTCCGGGACTAGCGGGTCCCGATACGCAGTATTTT. It translates to CSASPGLAGPDTQYF.

This clone was recorded once. This chain connects TRBV12-3 or TRBV12-4 to TRBJ1-2; no firm D call. This CDR3 has 12 amino acids. V shed 5 bases and J shed 6 bases, with 10 bases lying between them. CDR3 loop: CASSTGLHGYTF. In DNA, the CDR3 is TGTGCCAGCAGTACCGGACTGCATGGCTACACCTTC.

V and J are TRBV5-1 and TRBJ1-1; D is perhaps TRBD1 (5 bases). The CDR3 length is 15 residues. V was trimmed by 3 bases and J by 1 base, leaving 13 bases between them. Germline CDR1 reads SGHRS; CDR2 reads YFSETQ. The CDR3 DNA is TGCGCCAGCAGCTCCGTGGGGGGTCCGAACACTGAAGCTTTCTTT. This codes for CASSSVGGPNTEAFF.

The gene calls are TRBV18 and TRBJ2-7; 10 bases are a match to TRBD2. The CDR3 is 14 residues long. The germline V gene encodes CDR1 KGHSH and CDR2 LQKENI. V shed 4 bases and J 3 bases; nucleotides not matched to a gene: 3. The CDR3 DNA is TGTGCCAGCTCACGAATAGCGGGAGGCTACGAGCAGTACTTC. Its translation is CASSRIAGGYEQYF.